Below are 30 T cell receptor beta chains sequenced from a single sample in a study of cytomegalovirus exposure and HLA in healthy donors. It was with 60 Vbeta and 13 Jbeta primers that the PCR ran. The repertoire was sequenced with immunoSEQ multiplex PCR; TCRdb's copy has only in-frame clones and lacks some. The sample's table shows some 70,000 clones. Sequencing input: PBMCs. The receptors derive from a female donor in good health and CMV-seropositive.

The V gene is TRBV13, the J gene TRBJ2-3; 8 nucleotides line up with TRBD1. Germline V gene sequence: CDR1 PRHDT, CDR2 FYEKMQ (reference sequence). J gave up 0 bases and V 3 bases, and 5 bases lay outside the gene matches. There are 16 residues in the CDR3. The CDR3 sequence: CASSFRGRESTDTQYF. CDR3 sequence (DNA): TGTGCCAGCAGCTTCAGGGGGCGCGAAAGCACAGATACGCAGTATTTT. Combining the CDR3 with reference TRBV13 and TRBJ2-3 gives the whole variable domain AAGVIQSPRHLIKEKRETATLKCYPIPRHDTVYWYQQGPGQDPQFLISFYEKMQSDKGSIPDRFSAQQFSDYHSELNMSSLELGDSALYFCASSFRGRESTDTQYFGPGTRLTVL.

The chain links TRBV5-5 to TRBJ2-2, with TRBD2 matching over 16 bases. The trim removed 4 bases at V and 5 bases at J, leaving 5 bases unmatched. CDR1 is SGHKS, CDR2 YYEKEE, per germline (reference sequence). The CDR3 spans 17 residues. The CDR3 DNA follows: TGTGCCAGCAGCGCAGGGACTAGCGGGAGGGGGACCGGGGAGCTGTTTTTT. Amino acids: CASSAGTSGRGTGELFF.

The chain joins TRBV14 to TRBJ2-1; TRBD2 might be the D (6 bases). The CDR3 loop spans 14 amino acids. Between the trimmed V and J ends, which lost 1 base and 7 bases, there was a span of 11 bases. CDR1 and CDR2 (germline): SGHDN, FVKESK. The CDR3 here is CASSQVGLQNEQFF. CDR3 nucleotide sequence: TGTGCCAGCAGCCAAGTGGGACTTCAAAATGAGCAGTTCTTC.

The V and J genes are TRBV4-3 and TRBJ1-2, with 7 bases matching TRBD1. The CDR3 has 14 amino acids. In germline, CDR1 is LGHNA, CDR2 YSLEER. Trimming at V came to 4 bases and at J to 5 bases, leaving 7 bases not matched to a gene. This chain's CDR3 is CASSLSQGFYGYTF. For the CDR3, the DNA is TGCGCCAGCAGCCTTTCACAGGGGTTTTATGGCTACACCTTC.

The V call is TRBV9, the J call TRBJ2-7; D gene ambiguous. V was shortened by 4 bases and J by 7 bases, with 15 bases between the two germline ends. Germline V gives CDR1 SGDLS, CDR2 YYNGEE. The CDR3 has 13 residues. The CDR3 coding sequence is TGTGCCAGCAGCTCCCAGTGGGCGCGAGAGCAGTACTTC. Protein product: CASSSQWAREQYF.

The genes are TRBV27 and TRBJ1-1; D not resolved. Germline V lookup: CDR1 MNHEY, CDR2 SMNVEV (reference sequence). The CDR3 contains 16 residues. Trimming cost V 4 bases and J 4 bases, with 19 bases left between them. In nucleotides, the CDR3 is TGTGCCAGCAGTTCGTTTACGTATGTGGGAGGCACTGAAGCTTTCTTT. Amino acids: CASSSFTYVGGTEAFF.

The rearrangement uses TRBV18 and TRBJ2-3; D is possibly TRBD2 (5 bases). V was shortened by 3 bases and J by 0 bases, with 13 bases between the two germline ends. The V gene's germline CDR1 is KGHSH and CDR2 LQKENI. The CDR3 sequence is 16 residues long. CDR3 nucleotide sequence: TGTGCCAGCTCACCTCCCGGGATCCCTAGCACAGATACGCAGTATTTT. It is translated as CASSPPGIPSTDTQYF.

The CDR3 loop is CASRRQSTEAFF. The CDR3 nucleotides read TGTGCCAGCAGAAGACAGAGCACTGAAGCTTTCTTT. This chain joins TRBV27 and TRBJ1-1; a weak D match, TRBD1 (5 bases). Trimming took off 6 bases at V and 4 bases at J, with 9 bases between the two ends. CDR3 length equals 12 residues. Germline loops: CDR1 MNHEY, CDR2 SMNVEV (reference sequence).

The chain links TRBV6-6 to TRBJ2-1, with 10 bases lining up with TRBD2. Unmatched junction bases numbered 7, after V lost 5 bases and J lost 6 bases. The CDR3 has 15 residues. Germline CDR1 and CDR2: MNHNY and SVGAGI (reference sequence). CDR3 residues: CASSPLAGEGNEQFF. Here the CDR3 DNA reads TGTGCCAGCAGTCCCCTAGCGGGAGAAGGCAATGAGCAGTTCTTC.

The chain is built from TRBV12-2 and TRBJ2-1; the table's D call, TRBD1, was not checked against the DNA. TRBV12-2 is an annotated pseudogene. The CDR3 has 17 amino acids. The CDR3 reads CASRSRKWFSSYNEQFF. As DNA, the CDR3 is TGTGCAAGTCGCTCCCGTAAGTGGTTCAGCTCCTACAATGAGCAGTTCTTC.

This chain connects TRBV20-1 to TRBJ2-7; D perhaps matches TRBD2 (5 bases). Germline values: CDR1 DFQATT, CDR2 SNEGSKA (reference sequence). V lost 6 bases, J lost 4 bases, and 10 bases lay in between. This CDR3 region has 11 residues. The CDR3: CSALPGYEQYF. The DNA of the CDR3 is TGCAGTGCCCTCCCGGGGTACGAGCAGTACTTC.

Considering frequency, this clone is medium-sized. The chain employs TRBV10-3 and TRBJ2-1, with TRBD2 matching over 9 bases. The CDR3 covers 16 residues. In germline, CDR1 is ENHRY, CDR2 SYGVKD. J was trimmed by 1 base and V by 7 bases; bases with no gene match: 8. The DNA for the CDR3 is TGTGCCATCACTAATAGCGGGAGCCGATCCTACAATGAGCAGTTCTTC. Protein product: CAITNSGSRSYNEQFF.

The genes are TRBV18 and TRBJ1-1; the match to TRBD1 covers 10 bases. The ends lost 3 bases at V and 4 bases at J; junction bases unmatched: 5. Germline CDR1 and CDR2: KGHSH and LQKENI. The CDR3 is 15 residues long. CDR3 region: CASSPGQGKTTEAFF. The CDR3 DNA follows: TGTGCCAGCTCACCGGGACAGGGGAAGACCACTGAAGCTTTCTTT.

CDR3 nucleotide sequence: TGTGCCAGCAGCTTAGAGGGCCCCTCCTACGAGCAGTACTTC. Translation gives CASSLEGPSYEQYF. The V call is TRBV5-6, the J call TRBJ2-7; weak D call: TRBD2 (5 bases). Per germline, CDR1 SGHDT and CDR2 YYEEEE. The CDR3 totals 14 residues. V lost 2 bases and J lost 0, with 9 bases in between.

The chain has TRBV19 and TRBJ1-5; possibly TRBD1 for D (6 bases). The CDR3 consists of 14 residues. V gave up 7 bases and J gave up 7 bases, with 17 bases separating them. Germline-derived CDR1 and CDR2 are LNHDA and SQIVND (reference sequence). CDR3 sequence: CASTDGGASQPQHF. The CDR3 region has the DNA TGTGCCAGTACGGATGGGGGGGCTAGCCAGCCCCAGCATTTT.

The chain links TRBV6-5 to TRBJ1-2; unclear D gene. CDR3 size: 13 residues. The germline V gene has CDR1 MNHEY and CDR2 SVGAGI. V shed 5 bases and J shed 2 bases, with 9 bases lying between them. CDR3 amino acids: CASSERRNYGYTF. CDR3 coding DNA: TGTGCCAGCAGTGAACGCAGAAACTATGGCTACACCTTC.

The chain uses TRBV9 and TRBJ1-2, with D possibly matching TRBD1 (5 bases). Trimming stripped 5 bases from V and 0 bases from J, with 14 bases between. Germline CDR1 and CDR2: SGDLS and YYNGEE. This CDR3 comprises 15 residues. CDR3 region: CASSPSGGANYGYTF. Written as DNA, the CDR3 is TGTGCCAGCAGTCCCTCGGGAGGGGCTAACTATGGCTACACCTTC.

J is TRBJ1-2 and V is TRBV10-3; 7 bases align to TRBD1. Losses at the gene ends were 6 bases for V and 2 bases for J; bases not matched to a gene: 3. The CDR3 runs 13 residues. CDR1 ENHRY and CDR2 SYGVKD come from the germline V gene. The CDR3: CAIRRGQNYGYTF. Here the CDR3 DNA reads TGTGCCATCAGGAGGGGGCAGAACTATGGCTACACCTTC.

The chain joins TRBV10-3 to TRBJ1-2, with D perhaps matching TRBD1 (6 bases). Germline lookup yields CDR1 ENHRY and CDR2 SYGVKD. The CDR3 loop spans 14 amino acids. Trimming took off 6 bases at V and 3 bases at J, with 14 bases between the two ends. In DNA, the CDR3 is TGTGCCATCAGAGACCCACGGACAGACTATGGCTACACCTTC. Residues: CAIRDPRTDYGYTF.

V usage is TRBV4-3 and J usage is TRBJ1-3; D is perhaps TRBD1 (6 bases). Trimming took off 3 bases at V and 2 bases at J, with 11 bases between the two ends. The CDR3 runs 15 residues. Germline loops: CDR1 LGHNA, CDR2 YSLEER. CDR3 DNA sequence: TGCGCCAGCAGCCAGTCAGGGGTCCCTGGAAACACCATATATTTT. Its protein is CASSQSGVPGNTIYF.

This chain uses TRBV4-1 with TRBJ2-3, with TRBD2 matching 10 bases. In germline, CDR1 is MGHRA, CDR2 YSYEKL. V shed 5 bases and J 0 bases; nucleotides not matched to a gene: 17. This CDR3 contains 20 residues. The CDR3 DNA reads TGCGCCAGCAGCTCCCGGATAGCGGGGGGTCACGTCTCTAGCACAGATACGCAGTATTTT. This codes for CASSSRIAGGHVSSTDTQYF.

The gene calls are TRBV4-2 and TRBJ1-4, with 9 positions matching TRBD1. Germline CDR1 reads LGHNA; CDR2 reads YNFKEQ. With 4 bases clipped from V and 8 bases from J, the junction kept 8 bases outside the gene matches. This CDR3 contains 15 residues. CDR3 coding DNA: TGTGCCAGCAGCCGGGAACCGACAGGGGGGGAAAAACTGTTTTTT. Encoded protein: CASSREPTGGEKLFF.

A word on this clone: Compared with germline, one end of the junction differs, possibly owing to a read error. CDR3 coding DNA: TGTGCTAGCAGCTCAACTCTTGGAAACACCATATATTTT. Its protein product is CASSSTLGNTIYF. The chain uses TRBV7-7 and TRBJ1-3; D is unclear. The CDR3 extends over 13 amino acids. Germline V CDR1 and CDR2: SSHAT, FNYEAQ (reference sequence).

The rearrangement joins TRBV5-6 to TRBJ2-5; a possible D gene is TRBD1 (7 bases). V lost 0 bases and J lost 5, with 14 bases in between. The germline gives CDR1 SGHDT, CDR2 YYEEEE. The CDR3 is made up of 15 amino acids. CDR3 bases: TGTGCCAGCAGCTTGGTTGGAGGGGGCGGGGAGACCCAGTACTTC. This encodes CASSLVGGGGETQYF.

The rearrangement uses TRBV9 and TRBJ1-5, with D uncertain. The CDR3 loop spans 11 amino acids. The germline V gene has CDR1 SGDLS and CDR2 YYNGEE. The V end lost 7 bases, the J end lost 5 bases, and 7 bases lay between the germline ends. The CDR3, as DNA: TGTGCCAGCGGGAGGGATCAGCCCCAGCATTTT. It is translated as CASGRDQPQHF.

The CDR3, as DNA: TGTGCCAGCAGCTACCCGGTGGGGAGGGTAAATGAGCAGTTCTTC. Protein: CASSYPVGRVNEQFF. The rearrangement links TRBV7-2 to TRBJ2-1; 7 bases are shared with TRBD2. The V segment lost 4 bases and the J segment 7 bases; nucleotides outside the gene matches: 10. This CDR3 has 15 residues. Germline V gene sequence: CDR1 SGHTA, CDR2 FQGNSA.

The gene calls are TRBV25-1 and TRBJ1-1; the D is unclear. With 0 bases removed from V and 0 bases from J, the gap between germline ends came to 8 bases. Germline CDR1 reads MGHDK; CDR2 reads SYGVNS. This CDR3 has 15 amino acids. The CDR3 protein is CASSEYTHMNTEAFF. The CDR3 DNA follows: TGTGCCAGCAGTGAATATACCCACATGAACACTGAAGCTTTCTTT.

V usage is TRBV27 and J usage is TRBJ1-1; 7 nucleotides agree with TRBD1. V trimming: 5 bases; J trimming: 5 bases; junction bases outside the gene matches: 8. The CDR3 is 14 amino acids. In germline, CDR1 is MNHEY, CDR2 SMNVEV (reference sequence). The CDR3 DNA reads as TGTGCCAGCAGTCCGGACAGGATTTCAACTGAAGCTTTCTTT. Its protein is CASSPDRISTEAFF.

The chain couples TRBV9 to TRBJ2-5, with 9 nucleotides matching TRBD1. V shed 1 base, J shed 7 bases, and the junction held 8 bases outside the gene matches. Looked up from germline, CDR1 is SGDLS and CDR2 is YYNGEE. The length of the CDR3 is 15 residues. CDR3: CASSVSGQGRGTQYF. CDR3 in DNA: TGTGCCAGCAGCGTATCAGGACAGGGGAGAGGGACCCAGTACTTC.

The chain recombines TRBV13 with TRBJ2-7, with 11 bases that match TRBD1. CDR3 size: 15 residues. CDR1 and CDR2 (germline): PRHDT, FYEKMQ (reference sequence). Trimming removed 3 bases from V and 2 bases from J; junction bases left unmatched: 3. The CDR3 DNA sequence: TGTGCCAGCAGCTTGCCGGGACAGGGGGCCTACGAGCAGTACTTC. Protein: CASSLPGQGAYEQYF.